These 13 T cell receptor beta chains came from one sample sequenced in a study of CD8 T cell repertoires and HIV-1 epitope variants. These receptors have no identified antigens. Sequencing used immunoSEQ multiplex PCR; TCRdb keeps in-frame clones, though not all of them. Here the sample spans over 4,000 clones, around three fifths being singletons. Sequenced material: cultured CD8+ T cells derived from PBMCs. These receptors all stem from a male donor with HIV.

The sample holds a few counts of this clone. The chain is built from TRBV11-3 and TRBJ2-7, with D perhaps being TRBD1 or TRBD2 (6 bases each). The CDR3 is 13 residues long. Looked up from germline, CDR1 is SGHNT and CDR2 is YENEEA. The V gene lost 0 bases and the J gene lost 6 bases, with 9 bases spanning the gap. The CDR3 loop reads CASSLDTGAEQYF. The CDR3 DNA sequence: TGTGCCAGCAGCTTAGATACGGGGGCCGAGCAGTACTTC.

This clone was seen only a few times. The chain combines TRBV7-6 with TRBJ2-2, with no clear D. V gave up 0 bases and J gave up 5 bases, with 1 base separating them. This CDR3 spans 12 amino acids. CDR1 SGHVS and CDR2 FNYEAQ come from the germline V gene. The CDR3 is CASSLATGELFF. In DNA, the CDR3 is TGTGCCAGCAGCTTAGCGACCGGGGAGCTGTTTTTT.

As DNA, the CDR3 is TGTGCCATCAGTGAAAATCTAGGCGTTACCGGGGAGCTGTTTTTT. Its translation is CAISENLGVTGELFF. This rearrangement joins TRBV10-3 to TRBJ2-2; no clear D gene. The CDR3 length is 15 residues. The germline V gene has CDR1 ENHRY and CDR2 SYGVKD. With 3 bases removed from V and 5 bases from J, the gap between germline ends came to 13 bases.

Only a few counts were recorded for this clone. The chain recombines TRBV2 with TRBJ2-3; D uncertain. In germline, CDR1 is SNHLY, CDR2 FYNNEI. The CDR3 loop spans 10 amino acids. The germline V and J ends were trimmed by 6 bases and 6 bases, with 4 bases remaining between them. The DNA for the CDR3 is TGTGCCAGCAGACAGGATACGCAGTATTTT. Protein product: CASRQDTQYF.

The chain recombines TRBV5-4 with TRBJ2-3, with D perhaps assigned TRBD1 or TRBD2 (5 bases each). Trimming cost V 9 bases and J 2 bases, with 13 bases left between them. Germline V lookup: CDR1 SGHNT, CDR2 YYREEE (reference sequence). The CDR3 length is 13 residues. CDR3: CATWDGITDTQYF. The CDR3, as DNA: TGTGCCACCTGGGACGGGATCACAGATACGCAGTATTTT.

The chain links TRBV6-5 to TRBJ1-1; D is unclear. The CDR3 spans 12 residues. The V and J ends lost 6 bases and 1 base respectively, with 6 bases between them. Germline V gene data show CDR1 as MNHEY and CDR2 as SVGAGI. This chain's CDR3 is CASRPGNTEAFF. DNA of the CDR3: TGTGCCAGCAGACCCGGGAACACTGAAGCTTTCTTT.

This chain joins TRBV7-9 and TRBJ1-2; 9 bases agree with TRBD1. The germline gives CDR1 SEHNR, CDR2 FQNEAQ (reference sequence). The CDR3 loop spans 13 amino acids. V was clipped by 5 bases and J by 6 bases; unmatched bases: 4. As DNA, the CDR3 is TGTGCCAGCAGCGCGACAGGGGGAGATGGCTACACCTTC. Residues: CASSATGGDGYTF.

The chain links TRBV11-1 to TRBJ2-1; tentative D call: TRBD2 (6 bases). V was trimmed by 0 bases and J by 7 bases, leaving 13 bases between them. This CDR3 region has 15 residues. The germline gives CDR1 SGHAT, CDR2 FQDESV (reference sequence). This CDR3 reads CASSLARLARNEQFF. The CDR3 region has the DNA TGTGCCAGCAGCTTAGCTAGGCTAGCGAGGAATGAGCAGTTCTTC.

The genes are TRBV7-2 and TRBJ2-1; 8 nucleotides line up with TRBD2. The CDR3 sequence is 15 residues long. V dropped 7 bases and J dropped 6; count of bases not matched to a gene: 11. Germline CDR1 reads SGHTA; CDR2 reads FQGNSA. Here the CDR3 reads CASTPAGLVSNEQFF. The CDR3 region has the DNA TGTGCCAGCACCCCGGCGGGACTAGTTTCCAATGAGCAGTTCTTC.

This chain uses TRBV4-1 with TRBJ1-6; D perhaps matches TRBD1 (6 bases). The V and J ends lost 0 bases and 9 bases respectively, with 21 bases between them. The CDR3 loop spans 18 amino acids. CDR1 MGHRA and CDR2 YSYEKL come from the germline V gene. CDR3 amino acids: CASSQERLGGYGGSPLHF. The CDR3 DNA reads TGCGCCAGCAGCCAAGAACGGTTAGGGGGATACGGAGGTTCACCCCTCCACTTT.

This clone is classed as hyperexpanded (1% or more). The rearrangement joins TRBV4-1 to TRBJ1-2, with D unclear. Germline loops: CDR1 MGHRA, CDR2 YSYEKL. Deletions cut 0 bases from V and 3 bases from J, with 14 bases between. The CDR3 is 16 amino acids. CDR3 in amino acids: CASSQDPPDLDYGYTF. CDR3 sequence (DNA): TGCGCCAGCAGCCAAGATCCCCCAGACTTGGACTATGGCTACACCTTC.

The chain couples TRBV6-4 to TRBJ2-3, with TRBD2 matching over 8 bases. There are 15 residues in the CDR3. V was clipped by 0 bases and J by 1 base; unmatched bases: 0. Germline V gives CDR1 MRHNA, CDR2 SNTAGT. The CDR3 nucleotides are TGTGCCAGCAGTGACTCGCGGGGGGGCACAGATACGCAGTATTTT. This codes for CASSDSRGGTDTQYF.

V usage is TRBV6-5 and J usage is TRBJ2-7, with TRBD1 identical over 10 bases. Germline-derived CDR1 and CDR2 are MNHEY and SVGAGI. The CDR3 is 16 residues long. The V and J ends lost 0 bases and 4 bases, in that order; junction bases with no gene match: 6. The CDR3 DNA reads as TGTGCCAGCAGTTACTCCGTGACAGGGGGCGAATACGAGCAGTACTTC. Its protein product is CASSYSVTGGEYEQYF.